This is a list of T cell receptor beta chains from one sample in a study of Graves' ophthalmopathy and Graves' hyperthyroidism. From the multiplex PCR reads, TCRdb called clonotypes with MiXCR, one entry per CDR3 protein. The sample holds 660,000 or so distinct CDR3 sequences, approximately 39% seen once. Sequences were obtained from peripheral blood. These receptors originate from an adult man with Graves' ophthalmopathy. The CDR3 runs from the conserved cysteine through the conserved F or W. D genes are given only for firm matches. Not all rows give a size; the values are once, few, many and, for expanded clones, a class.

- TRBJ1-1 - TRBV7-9 CASSLAYGGAGGIEAFF TGTGCCAGCAGCTTAGCCTACGGGGGCGCGGGTGGCATTGAAGCTTTCTTT
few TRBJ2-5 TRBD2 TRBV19 CASSIGGGRVGETQYF TGTGCCAGTAGTATAGGGGGGGGGAGGGTTGGTGAGACCCAGTACTTC
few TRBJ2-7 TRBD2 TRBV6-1 CASSEAVAGGFYEQYF TGTGCCAGCAGTGAAGCGGTAGCGGGAGGGTTCTACGAGCAGTACTTC
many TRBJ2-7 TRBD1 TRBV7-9 CASSLVGTGHYEQYF TGTGCCAGCAGCTTAGTTGGGACAGGGCATTACGAGCAGTACTTC
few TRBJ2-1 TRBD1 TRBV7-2 CASSLARDSSYNEQFF TGTGCCAGCAGCTTAGCCCGGGACAGCTCCTACAATGAGCAGTTCTTC
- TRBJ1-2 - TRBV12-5 CASGLAQGRDGYTF TGTGCTAGTGGTTTGGCACAGGGCCGGGATGGCTACACCTTC
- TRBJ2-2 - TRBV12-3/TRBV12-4 CATCVGSVTGELFF TGTGCCACCTGTGTCGGGAGTGTAACCGGGGAGCTGTTTTTT
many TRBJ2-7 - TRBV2 CANGGRIYEQYF TGTGCCAACGGAGGACGGATATACGAGCAGTACTTC
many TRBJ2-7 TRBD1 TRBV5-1 CASSADRVGEQYF TGCGCCAGCAGCGCGGACAGGGTTGGAGAGCAGTACTTC
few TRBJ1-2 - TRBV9 CASSPPGRENYGYTF TGTGCCAGCAGCCCCCCAGGCAGGGAGAACTATGGCTACACCTTC
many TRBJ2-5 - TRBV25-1 CASSEWRAQETQYF TGTGCCAGCAGTGAATGGCGAGCGCAGGAGACCCAGTACTTC
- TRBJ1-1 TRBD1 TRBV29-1 CSVEESPGQGEAFF TGCAGCGTTGAAGAGTCACCGGGACAGGGTGAAGCTTTCTTT
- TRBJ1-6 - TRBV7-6 CASSLEKSNSPLHF TGTGCCAGCAGCTTGGAGAAATCTAATTCACCCCTCCACTTT
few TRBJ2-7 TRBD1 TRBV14 CASSHDEHRGKEQYF TGTGCCAGCAGCCACGACGAGCACAGGGGAAAGGAGCAGTACTTC
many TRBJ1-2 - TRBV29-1 CSVANPGDYGYTF TGCAGCGTTGCAAATCCGGGGGACTATGGCTACACCTTC
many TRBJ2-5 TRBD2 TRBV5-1 CASSWTSKETQYF TGCGCCAGCAGCTGGACTAGCAAAGAGACCCAGTACTTC
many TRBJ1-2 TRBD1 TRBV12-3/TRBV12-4 CASSFRTGGYTF TGTGCCAGCAGTTTTCGGACAGGGGGCTACACCTTC
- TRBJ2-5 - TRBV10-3 CAIRGSSGGQETQYF TGTGCCATCAGGGGGTCTTCGGGCGGTCAAGAGACCCAGTACTTC
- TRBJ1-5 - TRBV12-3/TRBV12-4 CASSSLWGASNQPQHF TGTGCCAGCAGTTCCCTATGGGGGGCGAGTAATCAGCCCCAGCATTTT
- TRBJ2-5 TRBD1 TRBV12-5 CASGRTGKETQYF TGTGCTAGTGGAAGGACAGGGAAAGAGACCCAGTACTTC
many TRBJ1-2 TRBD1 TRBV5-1 CASSLLAGGEGYGYTF TGCGCCAGCAGCTTGCTTGCAGGGGGCGAGGGCTATGGCTACACCTTC
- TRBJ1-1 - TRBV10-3 CAISEARPGEAFF TGTGCCATCAGTGAAGCGCGTCCAGGTGAAGCTTTCTTT
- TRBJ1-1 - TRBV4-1 CASSQAEGPGTEAFF TGCGCCAGCAGCCAAGCTGAAGGACCAGGAACTGAAGCTTTCTTT
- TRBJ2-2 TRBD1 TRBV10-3 CAINTGGLFF TGTGCCATCAACACAGGGGGGCTGTTTTTT
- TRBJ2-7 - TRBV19 CASSTDPPGLPKGEQYF TGTGCCAGTAGTACCGATCCACCGGGACTCCCTAAGGGCGAGCAGTACTTC
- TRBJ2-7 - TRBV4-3 CASSQTNGEQYF TGCGCCAGCAGCCAAACCAACGGCGAGCAGTACTTC
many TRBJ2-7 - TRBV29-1 CSVVTTDNYEQYF TGCAGCGTTGTAACGACGGACAACTACGAGCAGTACTTC
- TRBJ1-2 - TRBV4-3 CASSQDPSSSSNYGYTF TGCGCCAGCAGCCAAGATCCGAGTAGTAGCTCTAACTATGGCTACACCTTC
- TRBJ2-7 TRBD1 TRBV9 CASSQGLVGDSSYEQYF TGTGCCAGCAGCCAAGGACTGGTCGGGGACAGCTCCTACGAGCAGTACTTC
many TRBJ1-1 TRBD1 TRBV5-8 CASSQHRGAKAFF TGTGCCAGCAGCCAACACAGGGGCGCGAAAGCTTTCTTT
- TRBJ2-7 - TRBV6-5 CASSYSSGAFYEQYF TGTGCCAGCAGTTACTCATCCGGGGCCTTCTACGAGCAGTACTTC
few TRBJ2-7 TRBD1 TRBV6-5 CASSYFSGGIPYEQYF TGTGCCAGCAGTTACTTTTCAGGGGGCATACCCTACGAGCAGTACTTC
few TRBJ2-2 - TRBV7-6 CASSSLRGAGTGELFF TGTGCCAGCAGCTCGCTTCGGGGGGCGGGCACCGGGGAGCTGTTTTTT
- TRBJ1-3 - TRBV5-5 CASSIRSSYTSGNTIYF TGTGCCAGCAGCATACGGAGTTCCTATACCTCTGGAAACACCATATATTTT
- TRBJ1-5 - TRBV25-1 CASSREGYQPQHF TGTGCCAGCAGCAGGGAAGGTTATCAGCCCCAGCATTTT
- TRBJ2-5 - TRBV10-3 CAIRKVGSVETQYF TGTGCCATCAGGAAGGTAGGCTCCGTAGAGACCCAGTACTTC
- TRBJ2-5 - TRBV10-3 CAISESPGGLETQYF TGTGCCATCAGTGAGTCGCCTGGGGGGTTGGAGACCCAGTACTTC
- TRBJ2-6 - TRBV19 CASSMVGTTEAF TGTGCCAGTAGTATGGTGGGGACCACTGAAGCTTTC
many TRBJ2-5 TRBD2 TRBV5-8 CASSLQLAVYQETQYF TGTGCCAGCAGCTTGCAACTAGCGGTGTACCAAGAGACCCAGTACTTC
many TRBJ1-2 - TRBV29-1 CSVVTGNYGYTF TGCAGCGTTGTCACCGGGAACTATGGCTACACCTTC
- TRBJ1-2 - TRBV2 CASSATAASLGYTF TGTGCCAGCAGCGCCACAGCGGCGAGCCTTGGCTACACCTTC
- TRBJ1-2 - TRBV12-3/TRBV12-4 CASSRNPTWPSYGYTF TGTGCCAGCAGTCGAAACCCCACATGGCCGAGCTATGGCTACACCTTC
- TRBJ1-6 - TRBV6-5 CNKWGGITLSPLHF TGTAACAAATGGGGGGGCATCACCCTTTCACCCCTCCACTTT
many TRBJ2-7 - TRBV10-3 CAISESRQGGEQYF TGTGCCATCAGTGAGTCCCGGCAGGGGGGGGAGCAGTACTTC
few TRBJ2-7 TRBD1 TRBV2 CASSETRQGLGYEQYF TGTGCCAGCAGCGAAACCCGACAGGGGTTGGGCTACGAGCAGTACTTC
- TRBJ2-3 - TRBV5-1 CASWGRPDTQYF TGCGCCAGCTGGGGGAGGCCAGATACGCAGTATTTT
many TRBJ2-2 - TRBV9 CASSGDGYTGELFF TGTGCCAGCAGCGGGGACGGTTACACCGGGGAGCTGTTTTTT
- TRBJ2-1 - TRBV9 CASSVAGWMFF TGTGCCAGCAGCGTAGCGGGGTGGATGTTCTTC
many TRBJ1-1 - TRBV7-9 CASSLSQAFF TGTGCCAGCAGCTTGTCGCAGGCTTTCTTT
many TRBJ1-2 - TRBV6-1 CASSEALGARYGYTF TGTGCCAGCAGTGAAGCTCTCGGGGCTCGGTATGGCTACACCTTC
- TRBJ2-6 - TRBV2 CASGRTLGANVLTF TGTGCCAGCGGGAGGACCCTAGGGGCCAACGTCCTGACTTTC
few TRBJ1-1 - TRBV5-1 CASSLAMGRAHAPTEAFF TGCGCCAGCAGCTTGGCGATGGGCAGAGCTCATGCTCCCACTGAAGCTTTCTTT
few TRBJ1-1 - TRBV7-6 CASSWERDTEAFF TGTGCCAGCTCTTGGGAACGGGACACTGAAGCTTTCTTT